This record concerns one T cell receptor beta chain sequence. These data originate in a study of blood T cell repertoires in COVID-19. For the study at large: Material from acute and convalescent COVID-19 was sourced from the United States, Italy and Spain. T cells, B-cell-depleted T cells, or PBMCs supplied cDNA or gDNA.

Per the original data handling: Estimation of nucleated cell counts was performed using reference gene primer amplification. Repertoires were generated with immunoSEQ multiplex PCR, while TCRdb's copy carries only in-frame clones and drops some. V, J and clone size were drawn from that table, and D and trimming were deduced from the DNA. The sample has about 74,000 clones; 80% to 90% are singletons. CDR3 length equals 15 residues. From germline, CDR1 is LGHNT and CDR2 FRNRAP. V lost 6 bases and J lost 4; bases outside the gene matches: 11. The clonotype was recovered from an elderly woman with active or convalescent COVID-19. Sequencing input: peripheral blood. This chain joins TRBV12-5 and TRBJ2-5, with 7 bases aligning to TRBD2. The CDR3 DNA sequence: TGTGCTAGTGGGCAAACATGGACGGGGGGAGAGACCCAGTACTTC. Its translation is CASGQTWTGGETQYF.